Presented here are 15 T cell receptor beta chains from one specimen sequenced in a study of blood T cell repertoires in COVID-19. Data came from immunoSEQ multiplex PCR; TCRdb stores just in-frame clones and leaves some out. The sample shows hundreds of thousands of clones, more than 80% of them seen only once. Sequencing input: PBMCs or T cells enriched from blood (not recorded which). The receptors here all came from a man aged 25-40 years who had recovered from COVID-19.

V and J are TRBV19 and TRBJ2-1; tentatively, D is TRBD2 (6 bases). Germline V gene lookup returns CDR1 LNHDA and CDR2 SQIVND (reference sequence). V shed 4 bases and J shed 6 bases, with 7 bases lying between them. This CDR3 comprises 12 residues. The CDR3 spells CASSTLANEQFF. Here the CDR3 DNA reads TGTGCCAGTAGTACACTAGCCAATGAGCAGTTCTTC. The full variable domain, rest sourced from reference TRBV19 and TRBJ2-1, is DGGITQSPKYLFRKEGQNVTLSCEQNLNHDAMYWYRQDPGQGLRLIYYSQIVNDFQKGDIAEGYSVSREKKESFPLTVTSAQKNPTAFYLCASSTLANEQFFGPGTRLTVL.

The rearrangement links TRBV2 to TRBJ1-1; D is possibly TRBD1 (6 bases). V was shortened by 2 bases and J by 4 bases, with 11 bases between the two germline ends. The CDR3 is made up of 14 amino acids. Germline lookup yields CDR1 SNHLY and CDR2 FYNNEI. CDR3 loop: CASSEQGSITEAFF. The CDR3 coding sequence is TGTGCCAGCAGTGAACAGGGGAGTATCACTGAAGCTTTCTTT. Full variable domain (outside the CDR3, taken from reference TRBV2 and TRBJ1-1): EPEVTQTPSHQVTQMGQEVILRCVPISNHLYFYWYRQILGQKVEFLVSFYNNEISEKSEIFDDQFSVERPDGSNFTLKIRSTKLEDSAMYFCASSEQGSITEAFFGQGTRLTVV.

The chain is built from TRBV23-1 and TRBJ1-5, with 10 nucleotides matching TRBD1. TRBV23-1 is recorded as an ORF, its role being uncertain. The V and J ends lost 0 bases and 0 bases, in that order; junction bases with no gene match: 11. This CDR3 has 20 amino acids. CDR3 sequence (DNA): TGCGCCAGCAGTCAATCCGGACAGGGGGAACGTTCTTGTAGCAATCAGCCCCAGCATTTT. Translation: CASSQSGQGERSCSNQPQHF.

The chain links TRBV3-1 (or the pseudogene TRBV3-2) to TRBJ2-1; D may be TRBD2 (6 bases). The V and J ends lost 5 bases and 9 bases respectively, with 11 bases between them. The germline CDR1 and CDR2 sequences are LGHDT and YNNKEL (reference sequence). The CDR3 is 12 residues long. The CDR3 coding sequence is TGTGCCAGCAGCATGCGGGAAGGTGAGCAGTTCTTC. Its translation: CASSMREGEQFF.

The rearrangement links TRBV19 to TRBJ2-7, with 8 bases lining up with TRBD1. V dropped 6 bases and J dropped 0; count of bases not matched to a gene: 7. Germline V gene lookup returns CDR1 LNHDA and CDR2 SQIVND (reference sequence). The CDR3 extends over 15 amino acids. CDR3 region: CASRYRGSGSYEQYF. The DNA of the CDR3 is TGTGCCAGTAGGTACAGGGGGTCCGGCTCCTACGAGCAGTACTTC.

CDR3 loop: CASSNPGRVDEQYF. CDR3 bases: TGTGCCAGCAGTAACCCGGGAAGGGTGGACGAGCAGTACTTC. The J gene is TRBJ2-7, the V gene TRBV6-5, with D possibly TRBD2 on 5 matching bases. CDR3 length: 14 residues. CDR1 and CDR2 (germline): MNHEY, SVGAGI. Trimming removed 5 bases at V and 5 bases at J, with 16 bases between.

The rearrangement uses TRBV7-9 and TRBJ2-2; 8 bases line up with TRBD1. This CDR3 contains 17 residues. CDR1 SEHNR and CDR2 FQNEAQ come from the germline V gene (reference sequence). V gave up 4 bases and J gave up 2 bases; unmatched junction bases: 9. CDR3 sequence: CASSSGGRGSNTGELFF. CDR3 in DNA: TGTGCCAGCAGCTCAGGGGGCCGGGGATCAAACACCGGGGAGCTGTTTTTT. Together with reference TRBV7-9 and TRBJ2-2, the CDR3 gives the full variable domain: DTGVSQNPRHKITKRGQNVTFRCDPISEHNRLYWYRQTLGQGPEFLTYFQNEAQLEKSRLLSDRFSAERPKGSFSTLEIQRTEQGDSAMYLCASSSGGRGSNTGELFFGEGSRLTVL.

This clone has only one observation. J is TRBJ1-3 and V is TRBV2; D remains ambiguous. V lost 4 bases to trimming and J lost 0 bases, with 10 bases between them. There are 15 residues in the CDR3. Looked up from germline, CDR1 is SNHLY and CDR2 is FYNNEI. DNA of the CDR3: TGTGCCAGCAGTGTTGGCCGACTCTCTGGAAACACCATATATTTT. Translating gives CASSVGRLSGNTIYF.

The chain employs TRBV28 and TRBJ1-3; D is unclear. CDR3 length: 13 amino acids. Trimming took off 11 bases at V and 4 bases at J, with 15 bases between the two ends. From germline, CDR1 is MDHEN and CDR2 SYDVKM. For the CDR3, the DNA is TGTGCCCTTCGTGAGAGTAAGGGAAACACCATATATTTT. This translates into CALRESKGNTIYF. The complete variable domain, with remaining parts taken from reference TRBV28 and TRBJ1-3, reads DVKVTQSSRYLVKRTGEKVFLECVQDMDHENMFWYRQDPGLGLRLIYFSYDVKMKEKGDIPEGYSVSREKKERFSLILESASTNQTSMYLCALRESKGNTIYFGEGSWLTVV.

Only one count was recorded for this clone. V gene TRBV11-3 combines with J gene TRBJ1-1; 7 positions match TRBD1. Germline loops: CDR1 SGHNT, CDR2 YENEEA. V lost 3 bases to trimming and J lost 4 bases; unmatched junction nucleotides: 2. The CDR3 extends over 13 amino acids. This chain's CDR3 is CASSFDRVTEAFF. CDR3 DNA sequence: TGTGCCAGCAGCTTTGACAGGGTCACTGAAGCTTTCTTT.

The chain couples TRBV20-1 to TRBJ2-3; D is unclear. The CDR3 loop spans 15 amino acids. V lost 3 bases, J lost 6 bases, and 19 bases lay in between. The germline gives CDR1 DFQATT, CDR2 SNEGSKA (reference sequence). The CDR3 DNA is TGCAGTGCTAGTGTCCGTAAACTAAGAGAGGATACGCAGTATTTT. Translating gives CSASVRKLREDTQYF.

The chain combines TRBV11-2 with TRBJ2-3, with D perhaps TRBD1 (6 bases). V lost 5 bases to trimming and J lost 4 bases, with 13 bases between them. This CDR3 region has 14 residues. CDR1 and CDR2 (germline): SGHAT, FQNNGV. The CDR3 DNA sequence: TGTGCCAGCAGCCGCACAGGGAGTGCAGATACGCAGTATTTT. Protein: CASSRTGSADTQYF.

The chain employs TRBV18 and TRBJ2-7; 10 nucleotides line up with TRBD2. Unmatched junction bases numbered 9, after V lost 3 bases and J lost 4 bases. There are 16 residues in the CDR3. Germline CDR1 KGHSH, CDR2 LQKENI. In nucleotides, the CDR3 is TGTGCCAGCTCACCGCGCCCTAGCGGGAGTTGGTACGAGCAGTACTTC. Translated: CASSPRPSGSWYEQYF.

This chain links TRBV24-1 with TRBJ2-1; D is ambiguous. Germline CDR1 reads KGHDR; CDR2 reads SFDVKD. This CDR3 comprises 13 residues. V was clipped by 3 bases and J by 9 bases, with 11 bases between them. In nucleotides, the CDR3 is TGTGCCACCAGTGATGGCAAGGAGTTTGAGCAGTTCTTC. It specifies CATSDGKEFEQFF.

CDR3 loop: CASRQEGSNTEAFF. Written as DNA, the CDR3 is TGCGCCAGCCGCCAGGAGGGTTCCAACACTGAAGCTTTCTTT. The chain recombines TRBV5-1 with TRBJ1-1; the D is unclear. Germline CDR1 SGHRS, CDR2 YFSETQ. The CDR3 runs 14 residues. V lost 7 bases to trimming and J lost 2 bases, with 15 bases between them.